This TCR beta chain was retrieved from a study of cytomegalovirus exposure and HLA in healthy donors. Study-wide findings and caveats: While the bulk of TCR sequences proved rare, some public TCRs turned up in many donors.

On this clone: What it binds is unknown.

This PCR relied on a set of 60 Vbeta primers and 13 Jbeta primers. TCRdb's table, derived via immunoSEQ multiplex PCR, lists solely in-frame clones and lacks some. This table has about 100,000 clones, more than 65% appearing once. The CDR3 contains 15 residues. The V and J ends lost 1 base and 2 bases respectively, with 12 bases between them. CDR1 is LGHNA and CDR2 is YNFKEQ in the germline V gene. The J gene is TRBJ2-7, the V gene TRBV4-2, with TRBD2 as a possible D gene (6 bases). The sequenced sample was PBMCs. The TCR comes from a woman in her late teens or twenties in good health and CMV-seronegative. The CDR3 loop reads CASSQVQGGPYEQYF. CDR3 coding DNA: TGTGCCAGCAGCCAAGTCCAGGGAGGCCCCTACGAGCAGTACTTC.